The 28 T cell receptor beta chains presented below share a single source sample, sequenced in a study of graft-versus-host responses after intestinal transplantation. Here immunoSEQ multiplex PCR was the method, and the copy in TCRdb shows in-frame clones only, minus some. The profile covers around 55,000 clones, with more than 80% appearing a single time and 0.5% to 0.65% taken by the ten largest. Their antigens remain unidentified. Sequenced here: unstimulated CD4+ T cells sorted from spleen or lymph node cells, sampled before transplant. The receptors derive from a human donor who was the organ donor for an intestinal transplant.

The chain carries TRBV4-3 and TRBJ2-2; possibly TRBD1 for D (6 bases). Germline loops: CDR1 LGHNA, CDR2 YSLEER. This CDR3 has 18 residues. The V end was cut by 4 bases, the J end by 7 bases, with 25 bases between. Here the CDR3 DNA reads TGCGCCAGCAGCCCAATCCTACTGGTAGGGGGTTTTGACGGGGAGCTGTTTTTT. Translation: CASSPILLVGGFDGELFF.

This chain connects TRBV28 to TRBJ2-2; D unclear. This CDR3 has 16 residues. CDR1 is MDHEN and CDR2 is SYDVKM in the germline V gene. V shed 3 bases and J shed 8 bases, with 19 bases lying between them. This CDR3 reads CASSLALAGTAGELFF. The CDR3 bases are TGTGCCAGCAGTTTGGCTCTCGCAGGCACGGCGGGGGAGCTGTTTTTT.

The table lists this clone with a count of one. The chain joins TRBV27 to TRBJ2-1; 13 bases line up with TRBD2. Germline CDR1 reads MNHEY; CDR2 reads SMNVEV (reference sequence). CDR3 length: 15 residues. Trimming at V came to 2 bases and at J to 15 bases, leaving 10 bases not matched to a gene. The CDR3 sequence is CASSLRTSGRLIRFF. The CDR3 bases are TGTGCCAGCAGTTTAAGGACTAGCGGGAGATTAATCCGGTTCTTC.

The rearrangement uses TRBV25-1 and TRBJ2-7, with 10 bases that match TRBD1. Germline CDR1 MGHDK, CDR2 SYGVNS. With V trimmed by 5 bases and J by 4 bases, 8 bases remained unmatched. The CDR3 sequence is 15 residues long. The DNA for the CDR3 is TGTGCCAGCAGTAAAGGACAGGGGGGGCTTTACGAGCAGTACTTC. Translating it yields CASSKGQGGLYEQYF.

This clone was seen only once. The chain links TRBV28 to TRBJ1-4, with a weak D call TRBD1 (5 bases). Germline V gives CDR1 MDHEN, CDR2 SYDVKM. V lost 6 bases, J lost 8 bases, and 22 bases lay in between. The CDR3 runs 16 residues. The CDR3 nucleotides read TGTGCCAGCAGCTCTCCCGGGGGGTCTGGCCGCGAAAAACTGTTTTTT. It encodes CASSSPGGSGREKLFF.

V and J are TRBV2 and TRBJ2-3; no clear D. The V end was cut by 8 bases, the J end by 3 bases, with 15 bases between. CDR3 length: 14 amino acids. The germline V gene has CDR1 SNHLY and CDR2 FYNNEI. CDR3 coding DNA: TGTGCCAGCGGGCAGATCGGTGGGACAGATACGCAGTATTTT. Protein product: CASGQIGGTDTQYF.

The chain recombines TRBV28 with TRBJ1-1, with TRBD1 matching over 7 bases. The germline gives CDR1 MDHEN, CDR2 SYDVKM. Trimming at V came to 3 bases and at J to 8 bases, leaving 12 bases not matched to a gene. This CDR3 contains 15 residues. The CDR3 here is CASSLGVMAGGEAFF. The CDR3, as DNA: TGTGCCAGCAGTTTGGGAGTGATGGCAGGGGGAGAAGCTTTCTTT. The entire variable domain, with the rest obtained from reference TRBV28 and TRBJ1-1, is as follows: DVKVTQSSRYLVKRTGEKVFLECVQDMDHENMFWYRQDPGLGLRLIYFSYDVKMKEKGDIPEGYSVSREKKERFSLILESASTNQTSMYLCASSLGVMAGGEAFFGQGTRLTVV.

CDR3 loop: CASSRAKNTEAFF. The CDR3, as DNA: TGTGCCAGTAGTAGGGCGAAGAACACTGAAGCTTTCTTT. V usage is TRBV19 and J usage is TRBJ1-1; no clear D gene. The CDR3 length is 13 residues. V was trimmed by 4 bases and J by 1 base, leaving 7 bases between them. Germline V gene sequence: CDR1 LNHDA, CDR2 SQIVND (reference sequence). The whole variable domain, filled in from reference TRBV19 and TRBJ1-1, reads DGGITQSPKYLFRKEGQNVTLSCEQNLNHDAMYWYRQDPGQGLRLIYYSQIVNDFQKGDIAEGYSVSREKKESFPLTVTSAQKNPTAFYLCASSRAKNTEAFFGQGTRLTVV.

The J gene is TRBJ2-1, the V gene TRBV18; D gene ambiguous. Germline V CDR1 and CDR2: KGHSH, LQKENI. This CDR3 contains 16 residues. Deletions cut 3 bases from V and 0 bases from J, with 12 bases between. CDR3 in DNA: TGTGCCAGCTCACCTTCTTTATTTAGCTCCTACAATGAGCAGTTCTTC. Residues: CASSPSLFSSYNEQFF.

In this sample, this clone turned up once. V usage is TRBV11-2 and J usage is TRBJ2-7; perhaps TRBD1 as D (6 bases). The V end was cut by 5 bases, the J end by 1 base, with 15 bases between. The CDR3 totals 15 residues. Germline CDR1 and CDR2: SGHAT and FQNNGV. This CDR3 reads CASSRDGTPSYEQYF. The CDR3 nucleotides read TGTGCCAGCAGCCGAGACGGGACACCATCCTACGAGCAGTACTTC.

J is TRBJ2-5 and V is TRBV6-5; TRBD2 matches 10 bases. This CDR3 contains 16 residues. CDR1 and CDR2 (germline): MNHEY, SVGAGI. With 0 bases clipped from V and 4 bases from J, the junction kept 5 bases outside the gene matches. For the CDR3, the DNA is TGTGCCAGCAGTTACTCGGGACTAGCGAAAGGAGAGACCCAGTACTTC. It specifies CASSYSGLAKGETQYF.

CDR3 protein: CASSQIGGWNTEAFF. The CDR3 nucleotides are TGTGCCAGCAGCCAAATTGGGGGCTGGAACACTGAAGCTTTCTTT. The chain has TRBV14 and TRBJ1-1; the D gene is possibly TRBD1 (6 bases). CDR3 length equals 15 residues. Germline V CDR1 and CDR2: SGHDN, FVKESK. V dropped 2 bases and J dropped 1 base, with 11 bases sitting between them.

The chain employs TRBV5-4 and TRBJ1-4, with TRBD1 as a possible D gene (5 bases). Germline V gene lookup returns CDR1 SGHNT and CDR2 YYREEE (reference sequence). V lost 2 bases and J 0 bases, leaving 14 bases between the germline ends. CDR3 length equals 17 residues. DNA of the CDR3: TGTGCCAGCAGCTTCAAGGGGCCTCTTGCAACTAATGAAAAACTGTTTTTT. Its protein product is CASSFKGPLATNEKLFF.

The V call is TRBV28, the J call TRBJ2-3; the match to TRBD2 covers 9 bases. The CDR3 spans 19 residues. Germline V gene sequence: CDR1 MDHEN, CDR2 SYDVKM. Trimming cost V 5 bases and J 2 bases; bases outside gene matches: 17. The CDR3 sequence: CASSPPMGWASGNTDTQYF. CDR3 bases: TGTGCCAGCAGTCCACCTATGGGGTGGGCTAGCGGGAACACAGATACGCAGTATTTT.

V usage is TRBV5-1 and J usage is TRBJ2-7; TRBD1 aligns across 10 bases. The J segment lost 0 bases and the V segment lost 0 bases, leaving 9 bases of the junction unmatched. The CDR3 loop spans 18 amino acids. Germline V gene sequence: CDR1 SGHRS, CDR2 YFSETQ. This CDR3 reads CASSLAGTGDYSSYEQYF. CDR3 coding DNA: TGCGCCAGCAGCTTGGCCGGGACAGGGGATTACTCCTCCTACGAGCAGTACTTC.

CDR3 protein: CASSRAAATNEKLFF. CDR3 sequence (DNA): TGCGCCAGCAGCCGAGCGGCGGCAACTAATGAAAAACTGTTTTTT. The chain links TRBV4-3 to TRBJ1-4, with D uncertain. The germline gives CDR1 LGHNA, CDR2 YSLEER. The CDR3 contains 15 residues. Trimming stripped 4 bases from V and 0 bases from J, with 9 bases between.

The chain joins TRBV7-9 to TRBJ2-3; D might be TRBD1 (5 bases). Trimming left V 5 bases short and J 0 bases short, with 12 bases between. Germline CDR1 is SEHNR and CDR2 is FQNEAQ (reference sequence). The CDR3 totals 15 residues. CDR3 protein: CASSPGNPSTDTQYF. The CDR3, as DNA: TGTGCCAGCAGCCCAGGGAACCCTAGCACAGATACGCAGTATTTT. Filled out from reference TRBV7-9 and TRBJ2-3, the complete variable domain reads DTGVSQNPRHKITKRGQNVTFRCDPISEHNRLYWYRQTLGQGPEFLTYFQNEAQLEKSRLLSDRFSAERPKGSFSTLEIQRTEQGDSAMYLCASSPGNPSTDTQYFGPGTRLTVL.

This chain connects TRBV5-1 to TRBJ2-1; 7 positions agree with TRBD1. The CDR3 loop spans 16 amino acids. Germline assignment: CDR1 SGHRS and CDR2 YFSETQ. The trim removed 8 bases at V and 2 bases at J, leaving 13 bases unmatched. CDR3 sequence reads: CASNRQGQGTYNEQFF. The CDR3 bases are TGCGCCAGTAACAGACAGGGCCAGGGTACCTACAATGAGCAGTTCTTC.

The chain is built from TRBV19 and TRBJ2-1; TRBD1 aligns across 10 bases. The CDR3 sequence is 21 residues long. The V gene end was trimmed by 5 bases and the J gene end by 4 bases; junction bases not matched to a gene: 23. CDR1 and CDR2 from the germline V gene are LNHDA and SQIVND (reference sequence). Here the CDR3 reads CASSPMGQGRGKGDQYNEQFF. CDR3 nucleotide sequence: TGTGCCAGTAGTCCCATGGGACAGGGGCGAGGTAAAGGGGATCAGTACAATGAGCAGTTCTTC.

The chain has TRBV2 and TRBJ2-7; TRBD2 is a possible D gene (6 bases). V was cut by 4 bases and J by 4 bases, with 23 bases left in between. Per germline, CDR1 SNHLY and CDR2 FYNNEI. CDR3 length: 17 residues. The CDR3 DNA sequence: TGTGCCAGCAGTGGGACCCCATGGGGCGGGATCCCTTACGAGCAGTACTTC. As protein: CASSGTPWGGIPYEQYF.

This clone was seen only once. V gene TRBV7-9 combines with J gene TRBJ1-1; TRBD1 aligns across 7 bases. The CDR3 is 13 amino acids. Trimming took 8 bases from V and 4 from J; bases not matched to a gene: 7. The germline gives CDR1 SEHNR, CDR2 FQNEAQ (reference sequence). The CDR3 region is CASGRGTVTEAFF. CDR3 nucleotide sequence: TGTGCCAGCGGCCGCGGGACAGTCACTGAAGCTTTCTTT.

This clone has only one observation. CDR3 region: CASSFTSGTGALGTEAFF. CDR3 sequence (DNA): TGCGCCAGCAGCTTTACCTCCGGGACAGGTGCCCTGGGAACTGAAGCTTTCTTT. The rearrangement joins TRBV5-1 to TRBJ1-1, with 8 nucleotides matching TRBD1. The CDR3 totals 18 residues. CDR1 and CDR2 (germline): SGHRS, YFSETQ. With 2 bases clipped from V and 5 bases from J, the junction kept 17 bases outside the gene matches.

The gene calls are TRBV6-5 and TRBJ2-2; weak D call: TRBD1 (5 bases). The CDR3 has 15 residues. Trimming left V 6 bases short and J 2 bases short, with 13 bases between. The germline V gene has CDR1 MNHEY and CDR2 SVGAGI. CDR3 nucleotide sequence: TGTGCCAGCAGAGCCGACAGACAAAACACCGGGGAGCTGTTTTTT. Translating it yields CASRADRQNTGELFF.

This clone was counted a few times. The chain links TRBV30 to TRBJ1-1; 8 positions match TRBD1. Per the germline V gene, CDR1 is GTSNPN and CDR2 is SVGIG (reference sequence). The trim removed 1 base at V and 4 bases at J, leaving 2 bases unmatched. The CDR3 totals 13 residues. The CDR3 nucleotides read TGTGCCTGGAGTGAACAGGGGGTCACTGAAGCTTTCTTT. Its translation is CAWSEQGVTEAFF.

CDR3 nucleotide sequence: TGTGCCAGCAGCTTAATGGCGGGAGCCATGAATGAGCAGTTCTTC. Encoded protein: CASSLMAGAMNEQFF. The chain is built from TRBV7-2 and TRBJ2-1, with 7 bases identical to TRBD2. V shed 2 bases and J 7 bases; nucleotides not matched to a gene: 8. Germline CDR1 and CDR2: SGHTA and FQGNSA. The CDR3 consists of 15 residues.

In nucleotides, the CDR3 is TGTGCCAGCAGCAGGGAGGCCTGGGAGGGTAATGAGCAGTTCTTC. Amino acid sequence: CASSREAWEGNEQFF. V is TRBV5-4 and J is TRBJ2-1; 7 bases agree with TRBD2. Looked up from germline, CDR1 is SGHNT and CDR2 is YYREEE (reference sequence). Losses at the gene ends were 4 bases for V and 7 bases for J; bases not matched to a gene: 11. The CDR3 covers 15 residues.

The V and J genes are TRBV18 and TRBJ1-5, with a possible D match to TRBD1 (5 bases). The CDR3 is 14 residues long. Trimming stripped 4 bases from V and 6 bases from J, with 13 bases between. In germline, CDR1 is KGHSH, CDR2 LQKENI. CDR3 sequence reads: CASSREQVTQPQHF. The DNA for the CDR3 is TGTGCCAGCTCACGCGAACAGGTCACTCAGCCCCAGCATTTT.

J is TRBJ2-3 and V is TRBV28, with D possibly being TRBD2 (6 bases). The germline V gene has CDR1 MDHEN and CDR2 SYDVKM. This CDR3 is 16 amino acids long. V lost 5 bases and J lost 0, with 15 bases in between. The CDR3 spells CASSRTGVDSTDTQYF. In nucleotides, the CDR3 is TGTGCCAGCAGTAGGACGGGAGTCGACAGCACAGATACGCAGTATTTT.